The 9 T cell receptor beta chains listed next were all sequenced from one sample in a study of cytomegalovirus exposure and HLA in healthy donors. With 60 Vbeta and 13 Jbeta primers, the PCR was carried out. Profiling relied on immunoSEQ multiplex PCR, and the TCRdb table lists in-frame clones only, not all of them. The table lists about 150,000 clones, approximately 80% of them singletons, with around 5.4% in the top ten. Source material: PBMCs. These receptors came from a man aged 30 to 39 in good health and CMV-seropositive.

This chain uses TRBV7-2 with TRBJ2-2, with 7 bases aligning to TRBD1. CDR3 length: 18 amino acids. V shed 3 bases and J 0 bases; nucleotides not matched to a gene: 10. Germline V gives CDR1 SGHTA, CDR2 FQGNSA. CDR3: CASSFSRQGISNTGELFF. In nucleotides, the CDR3 is TGTGCCAGCAGCTTCTCACGACAGGGTATATCGAACACCGGGGAGCTGTTTTTT.

V is TRBV30 and J is TRBJ2-3; D not certain. V lost 2 bases and J 8 bases, leaving 11 bases between the germline ends. Germline CDR1 reads GTSNPN; CDR2 reads SVGIG (reference sequence). This CDR3 is 12 amino acids long. CDR3 DNA sequence: TGTGCCTGGAGTCCCCAACGGGTTACGCAGTATTTT. Translating gives CAWSPQRVTQYF.

The chain links TRBV6-5 to TRBJ2-4; 7 bases match TRBD1. This CDR3 is built from 15 residues. Germline trimming cut 0 bases from V and 3 bases from J; bases unmatched to any gene: 2. Per germline, CDR1 MNHEY and CDR2 SVGAGI. Here the CDR3 DNA reads TGTGCCAGCAGTTACTCGGGACAGAGCAAAAACATTCAGTACTTC. Translation gives CASSYSGQSKNIQYF.

The J gene is TRBJ2-5, the V gene TRBV4-1, with D possibly being TRBD1 (5 bases). The DNA end lines up better with TRBJ2-7; the J call may be wrong. This CDR3 contains 15 residues. The V gene's germline CDR1 is MGHRA and CDR2 YSYEKL. The CDR3 spells CASSQDVDISYEQYF. CDR3 in DNA: TGCGCCAGCAGCCAAGATGTGGACATCTCCTACGAGCAGTACTTC.

The genes are TRBV27 and TRBJ1-5; D gene ambiguous. Germline V lookup: CDR1 MNHEY, CDR2 SMNVEV (reference sequence). The V end lost 10 bases, the J end lost 3 bases, and 16 bases lay between the germline ends. The CDR3 runs 14 residues. Written as DNA, the CDR3 is TGTGCCACCAGGAGAGGGCGGGACAATCAGCCCCAGCATTTT. Its protein product is CATRRGRDNQPQHF.

The chain links TRBV7-9 to TRBJ2-3; maybe TRBD1 (5 bases). Germline CDR1 reads SEHNR; CDR2 reads FQNEAQ (reference sequence). This CDR3 has 14 amino acids. The V and J ends lost 6 bases and 5 bases respectively, with 15 bases between them. This CDR3 reads CASRLGQGRDTQYF. The DNA of the CDR3 is TGTGCCAGCAGACTCGGGCAGGGAAGAGATACGCAGTATTTT.

The rearrangement uses TRBV13 and TRBJ2-1, with 7 bases lining up with TRBD1. The germline CDR1 and CDR2 sequences are PRHDT and FYEKMQ (reference sequence). CDR3 size: 12 residues. The junction had 3 bases not matched to a gene; V was cut back by 0 bases and J by 13 bases. CDR3 coding DNA: TGTGCCAGCAGCTTAGGGGGACAGATTCAGTTCTTC. Its protein is CASSLGGQIQFF.

The rearrangement uses TRBV6-6 and TRBJ2-7; 10 nucleotides match TRBD2. Germline lookup yields CDR1 MNHNY and CDR2 SVGAGI (reference sequence). This CDR3 spans 16 amino acids. J lost 7 bases, V lost 4 bases, and 13 bases had no gene match. This CDR3 is CASSSHWTSGGGEQYF. CDR3 nucleotide sequence: TGTGCCAGCAGTTCCCACTGGACTAGCGGAGGGGGGGAGCAGTACTTC.

Only one count was recorded for this clone. The CDR3 sequence: CASKDHRGRLHEKLFF. Here the CDR3 DNA reads TGCGCCAGCAAGGACCACCGGGGGAGACTTCATGAAAAACTGTTTTTT. V is TRBV10-2 and J is TRBJ1-4, with D perhaps TRBD1 (5 bases). CDR3 size: 16 residues. Deletions cut 7 bases from V and 6 bases from J, with 21 bases between. CDR1 and CDR2 from the germline V gene are WSHSY and SAAADI.